The entry below describes one T cell receptor beta chain. Which antigen it targets is not known. The sample holds no much larger clone one base away, and base qualities are not on file. Genomic DNA was isolated from the sorted cells so that the TCRbeta CDR3 region could be sequenced. TCRbeta CDR3 regions were sequenced using the immunoSEQ Assay. Imported from immuneACCESS, the table was reduced by TCRdb to in-frame sequences with V and J called. These copies leave out some clones; in studies compared against another copy, an unresolved V gene accounts for under half, and the cause of the remainder is not known. The sample has around 62,000 clones on record, roughly 90% of them singletons. The ten top clones hold approximately 0.25% of the sample. The sample belongs to a study of OX40 agonist ivuxolimab in advanced cancers. Looking at the study overall: The costimulatory receptor OX40 (CD134) was targeted by ivuxolimab, a fully human IgG2 agonistic monoclonal antibody. Of the 52 patients in dose escalation, about 20 had hepatocellular carcinoma, about 15 had melanoma, 9 had renal cell carcinoma and 9 had head and neck cancer. Peripheral TCRbeta sequencing aimed to test whether ivuxolimab altered TCR sequence diversity and caused clonal T-cell expansion. In the dose-escalation cohort, roughly 80% of patients were male, and the mean age was roughly 60 years, with a range of about 20 to 90. Three dose-escalation patients achieved partial responses, one with hepatocellular carcinoma and two with cutaneous melanoma. Intravenous ivuxolimab was administered to patients every 2 weeks at six dose levels: 0.01, 0.1, 0.3, 1.5, 3 and 10 mg/kg. Prior anti-PD-1, anti-PD-L1 or anti-CTLA-4 therapy was permitted, and 40% of dose-escalation patients had received checkpoint inhibitors. The paper covers the monotherapy dose-escalation part of the phase I ivuxolimab trial, which included N of about 56 patients. Study-level results and caveats: Low levels of normalized T-cell clonal expansion were also seen in some nonresponding patients. At doses of 0.1 to 3.0 mg/kg, clonal expansion of both CD4+ and CD8+ T cells in blood was seen between baseline and week 6. After ivuxolimab, more expanded clones were found on average in CD8+ T cells than in CD4+ T cells. The antigen specificity of the clonally expanded peripheral T cells was not determined. In partial responders in the 0.1-3.0 mg/kg groups, normalized peripheral clonal expansion was found to be among the lowest, especially among CD8+ T cells.

A distance of 9 bases separates the germline ends of V and J, which lose 2 bases and 5 bases respectively. The germline V gene yields KGHSH for CDR1 and LQKENI for CDR2. Reading from cysteine to phenylalanine, the CDR3 counts 13 amino acids. CDR3 DNA only is kept here, 39 bases in frame from base 1. The trial excluded patients who had a history of autoimmune disease or were on systemic immunosuppression. Peripheral blood for TCR sequencing was drawn from every dose cohort at baseline, at cycle 4 day 1 and at cycle 7 day 1. The samples were drawn from a first-in-human, open-label, multicenter phase I dose-escalation trial of ivuxolimab. The trial enrolled adults with locally advanced or metastatic head and neck squamous cell, hepatocellular, melanoma or renal cell carcinoma. CD4+ and CD8+ T cells were sorted separately from peripheral blood before TCR sequencing.

The specimen was CD4+ or CD8+ T cells sorted from blood, collected in a trial of the OX40 agonist ivuxolimab. The sequence links TRBV18 to TRBJ2-5; TRBD1 might be the D gene, on 6 matching bases. This clonotype originated in an adult with an advanced solid tumor such as melanoma, head and neck, liver or kidney cancer. The CDR3 region: CASSPGGKETQYF. The nucleotide sequence reads as follows: TGTGCCAGCTCACCAGGGGGCAAGGAGACCCAGTACTTC. Supplemented by the reference TRBV18 and TRBJ2-5 proteins around the CDR3, the complete variable domain is NAGVMQNPRHLVRRRGQEARLRCSPMKGHSHVYWYRQLPEEGLKFMVYLQKENIIDESGMPKERFSAEFPKEGPSILRIQQVVRGDSAAYFCASSPGGKETQYFGPGTRLLVL.